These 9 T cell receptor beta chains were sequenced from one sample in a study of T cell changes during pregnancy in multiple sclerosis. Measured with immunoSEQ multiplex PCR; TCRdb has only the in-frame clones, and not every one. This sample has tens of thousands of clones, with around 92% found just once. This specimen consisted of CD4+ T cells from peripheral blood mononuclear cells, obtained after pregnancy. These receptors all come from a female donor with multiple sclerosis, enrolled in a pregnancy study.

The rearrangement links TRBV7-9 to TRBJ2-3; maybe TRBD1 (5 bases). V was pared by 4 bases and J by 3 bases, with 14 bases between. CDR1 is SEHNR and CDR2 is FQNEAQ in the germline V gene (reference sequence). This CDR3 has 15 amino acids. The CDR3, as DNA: TGTGCCAGCAGCTCAGGACAAGGGCGGACAGATACGCAGTATTTT. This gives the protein CASSSGQGRTDTQYF.

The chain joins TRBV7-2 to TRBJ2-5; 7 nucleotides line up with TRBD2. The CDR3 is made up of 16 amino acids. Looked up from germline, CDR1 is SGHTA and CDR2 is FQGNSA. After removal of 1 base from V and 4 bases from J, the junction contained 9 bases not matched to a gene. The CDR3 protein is CASSLGGGTAGETQYF. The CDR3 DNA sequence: TGTGCCAGCAGCTTAGGGGGGGGGACTGCCGGAGAGACCCAGTACTTC.

The CDR3 region is CASSFDRYSYEQYF. The CDR3 DNA reads as TGTGCCAGCAGCTTTGACAGGTACTCCTACGAGCAGTACTTC. This chain connects TRBV7-2 to TRBJ2-7; possibly TRBD1 for D (6 bases). Germline CDR1 SGHTA, CDR2 FQGNSA. Trimming took 3 bases from V and 0 from J, leaving 9 bases between them. The CDR3 extends over 14 amino acids.

As DNA, the CDR3 is TGTGCCAGCAGTTCCACAGTCCTAAGCCATGAGCAGTTCTTC. It codes for CASSSTVLSHEQFF. The rearrangement joins TRBV7-3 to TRBJ2-1; the D is unclear. The CDR3 has 14 amino acids. V was cut by 6 bases and J by 8 bases, with 17 bases left in between. Germline lookup yields CDR1 SGHTA and CDR2 FQGTGA.

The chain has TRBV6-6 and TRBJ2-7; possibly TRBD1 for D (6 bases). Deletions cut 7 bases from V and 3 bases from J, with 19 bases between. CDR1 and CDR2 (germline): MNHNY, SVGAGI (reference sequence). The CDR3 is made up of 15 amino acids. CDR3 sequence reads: CASTSGQRAGYEQYF. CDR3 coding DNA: TGTGCCAGCACATCCGGACAGAGGGCTGGCTACGAGCAGTACTTC.

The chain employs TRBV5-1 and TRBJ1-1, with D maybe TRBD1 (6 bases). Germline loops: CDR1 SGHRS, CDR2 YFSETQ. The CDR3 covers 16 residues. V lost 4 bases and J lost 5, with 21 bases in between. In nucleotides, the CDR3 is TGCGCCAGCAGCGGGGGGGGGCATGCTAAGGGGACTGAAGCTTTCTTT. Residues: CASSGGGHAKGTEAFF.

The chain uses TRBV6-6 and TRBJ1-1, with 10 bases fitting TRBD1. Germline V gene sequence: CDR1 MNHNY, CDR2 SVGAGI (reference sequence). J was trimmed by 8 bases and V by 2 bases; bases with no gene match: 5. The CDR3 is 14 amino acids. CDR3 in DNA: TGTGCCAGCAGTTACGGGGGACAGGGGCGGGAAGCTTTCTTT. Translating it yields CASSYGGQGREAFF.

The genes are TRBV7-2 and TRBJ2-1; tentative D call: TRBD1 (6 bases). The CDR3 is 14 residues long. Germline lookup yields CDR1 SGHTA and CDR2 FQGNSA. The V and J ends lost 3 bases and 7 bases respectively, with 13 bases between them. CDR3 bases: TGTGCCAGCAGCTTCCGAGGGGGTGGGAATGAGCAGTTCTTC. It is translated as CASSFRGGGNEQFF.

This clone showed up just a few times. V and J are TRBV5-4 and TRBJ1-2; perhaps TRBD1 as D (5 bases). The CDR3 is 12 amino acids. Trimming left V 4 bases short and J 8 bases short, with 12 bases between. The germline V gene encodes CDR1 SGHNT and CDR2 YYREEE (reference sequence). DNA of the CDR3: TGTGCCAGCAGCCAAGAAAGGGGAGGCTACACCTTC. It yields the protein CASSQERGGYTF.